Below, 7 T cell receptor beta chains from the same sample are listed, as sequenced in a study of CXCR3-negative and CXCR3-positive naive CD8 T cells. Whole-study findings and limits: Naive cells with CXCR3 showed TRB CDR3s that were more hydrophobic than those in CXCR3-negative naive cells.

UMI labels and 5' RACE were used to prepare the TRB cDNA libraries. With the 5' RACE reads reprocessed, TCRdb shows one record per CDR3 protein and no DNA. The sample table sets out more than 80,000 distinct CDR3 sequences. Their antigens are not known. Specimen: naive CXCR3+ CD8+ T cells from blood. Indicated subset: CD45RO-CCR7+CD27+CD95- naive CD8+ T cells expressing CXCR3 (TNR3+). These receptors all come from a human donor in good health. Some clones in this sample may be carry-over from other donors' samples.

V gene TRBV29-1 combines with J gene TRBJ2-5; TCRdb's D call of TRBD2 is untestable without DNA. The CDR3 is 14 residues long. The V gene's germline CDR1 is SQVTM and CDR2 ANQGSEA. The CDR3 here is CSAPGAGGPETQYF. The complete variable domain, with remaining parts taken from reference TRBV29-1 and TRBJ2-5, reads SAVISQKPSRDICQRGTSLTIQCQVDSQVTMMFWYRQQPGQSLTLIATANQGSEATYESGFVIDKFPISRPNLTFSTLTVSNMSPEDSSIYLCSAPGAGGPETQYFGPGTRLLVL.

CDR3 in amino acids: CASSEYPNEKLFF. The V call is TRBV25-1, the J call TRBJ1-4. CDR3 length: 13 amino acids. Germline values: CDR1 MGHDK, CDR2 SYGVNS.

The chain joins TRBV20-1 to TRBJ2-3; TCRdb indicates TRBD2, and absent DNA this call remains unverified. Germline loops: CDR1 DFQATT, CDR2 SNEGSKA (reference sequence). The CDR3 consists of 13 residues. The CDR3: CSARAGRADTQYF.

The chain links TRBV2 to TRBJ2-1. The CDR3 has 12 residues. CDR1 and CDR2 (germline): SNHLY, FYNNEI. CDR3 sequence reads: CASPGVLSEQFF.

The chain uses TRBV2 and TRBJ2-7; the TCRdb call, TRBD1, lacks DNA for checking. The CDR3 is made up of 13 amino acids. The germline V gene encodes CDR1 SNHLY and CDR2 FYNNEI. Here the CDR3 reads CASTQGIPYEQYF.

This chain connects TRBV10-3 to TRBJ1-1; without DNA, the TCRdb call of TRBD1 cannot be checked. The CDR3 is 17 residues long. The germline CDR1 and CDR2 sequences are ENHRY and SYGVKD. CDR3 sequence: CAISEGGGQGSYAEAFF.

The chain has TRBV24-1 and TRBJ2-2. This CDR3 region has 17 residues. Germline CDR1 reads KGHDR; CDR2 reads SFDVKD. The CDR3 loop reads CATGEAPSQWYTGELFF.